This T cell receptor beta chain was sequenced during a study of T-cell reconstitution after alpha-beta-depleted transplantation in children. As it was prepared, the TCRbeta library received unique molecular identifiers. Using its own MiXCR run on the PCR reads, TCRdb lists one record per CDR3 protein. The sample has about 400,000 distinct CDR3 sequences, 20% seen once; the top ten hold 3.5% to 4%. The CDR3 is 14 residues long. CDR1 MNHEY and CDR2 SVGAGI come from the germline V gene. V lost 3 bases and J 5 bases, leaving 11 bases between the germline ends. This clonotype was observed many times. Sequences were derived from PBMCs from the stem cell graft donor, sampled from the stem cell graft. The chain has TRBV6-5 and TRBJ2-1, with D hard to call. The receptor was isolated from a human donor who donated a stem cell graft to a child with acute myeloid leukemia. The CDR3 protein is CASSYRFGNNEQFF. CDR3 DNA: TGTGCCAGCAGTTATCGTTTCGGAAACAATGAGCAGTTCTTC.